This T cell receptor beta chain was retrieved from a study of cytomegalovirus exposure and HLA in healthy donors. Study-level points and caveats: Generally TCR sequences proved uncommon, though certain public TCRs appeared in numerous donors. Clusters of TCRs from the first cohort tended to co-occur in the 110 or so validation repertoires (as a later analysis found).

For this clone: Its specificity is unknown.

Here immunoSEQ multiplex PCR was the method, and the copy in TCRdb shows in-frame clones only, minus some. The sample includes 100,000 to 150,000 clones, around 90% seen only once; the top ten take less than 2%. CDR1 is MGHDK, CDR2 SYGVNS, per germline. Deletions cut 4 bases from V and 0 bases from J, with 13 bases between. The CDR3 consists of 15 residues. The clonotype originates from a woman aged 18-35 years in good health and CMV-seronegative. Sequencing input: PBMCs. The chain has TRBV25-1 and TRBJ2-7, with a possible D match to TRBD1 (6 bases). Here the CDR3 reads CASSGGPRYSYEQYF. In nucleotides, the CDR3 is TGTGCCAGCAGTGGGGGGCCCCGATACTCCTACGAGCAGTACTTC.